A selection of T cell receptor beta chains follows, all from one sample in a study of beta chain features in type 1 diabetes. Sequencing was performed with immunoSEQ multiplex PCR; in TCRdb, only in-frame clones are kept and a portion is missing. Of roughly 300,000 clones in the sample, roughly 15% were seen once. The sequenced sample consisted of central memory CD4+ T cells from blood. The origin of the receptors is a man under 40 in good health. Both conserved end residues are part of each CDR3. The order of the fields is V gene, J gene, D gene, clone size, CDR3 protein, CDR3 DNA. The D gene is left open where the match is weak. Rows give clone size only sometimes, using once, few, many, or a class for an expanded clone.

TRBV7-7	TRBJ2-5	TRBD1	few	CASSRGTGPETQYF	TGTGCCAGCAGCCGCGGGACAGGGCCGGAGACCCAGTACTTC
TRBV7-2	TRBJ1-5	TRBD1	-	CASSLAGQGAYQPQHF	TGTGCCAGCAGCTTAGCCGGACAGGGGGCCTATCAGCCCCAGCATTTT
TRBV4-3	TRBJ1-4	-	-	CASRADPGTTNEKLFF	TGCGCCAGCAGGGCCGACCCGGGTACAACTAATGAAAAACTGTTTTTT
TRBV5-4	TRBJ2-3	TRBD2	-	CASSEGLVPQYF	TGTGCCAGCAGCGAAGGACTAGTCCCGCAGTATTTT
TRBV11-3	TRBJ1-1	TRBD1	-	CASSSGQGAMNTEAFF	TGTGCCAGCAGCTCCGGACAGGGGGCGATGAACACTGAAGCTTTCTTT
TRBV7-2	TRBJ2-3	-	-	CASSKGAGVGDTQYF	TGTGCCAGCAGCAAAGGGGCCGGGGTCGGAGATACGCAGTATTTT
TRBV30	TRBJ1-2	-	few	CAWSGSGGYGYTF	TGTGCCTGGAGTGGTTCGGGGGGTTATGGCTACACCTTC
TRBV7-2	TRBJ2-2	TRBD2	-	CASSPLAAPNTGELFF	TGTGCCAGCAGCCCACTAGCGGCCCCGAACACCGGGGAGCTGTTTTTT
TRBV19	TRBJ1-2	-	few	CASSILDYGGYGYTF	TGTGCCAGTAGTATACTCGACTACGGGGGCTATGGCTACACCTTC
TRBV6-6	TRBJ2-2	TRBD2	few	CASRGGLNTGELFF	TGTGCCAGCCGGGGGGGCCTAAACACCGGGGAGCTGTTTTTT
TRBV6-5	TRBJ1-4	-	-	CASSSHETNEKLFF	TGTGCCAGCAGCTCTCATGAGACGAATGAAAAACTGTTTTTT
TRBV2	TRBJ2-1	-	-	CASSSSLSYNEQFF	TGTGCCAGCAGCTCCTCTCTATCCTACAATGAGCAGTTCTTC
TRBV5-4	TRBJ2-5	TRBD2	few	CASSLISAGGETQYF	TGTGCCAGCAGCTTGATATCGGCGGGGGGAGAGACCCAGTACTTC
TRBV5-4	TRBJ2-1	TRBD2	few	CASSSKRRTSGGNEQFF	TGTGCCAGCAGCTCTAAAAGGAGGACTAGCGGGGGGAATGAGCAGTTCTTC
TRBV5-1	TRBJ2-5	-	few	CASSPSGSETQYF	TGCGCCAGCAGCCCCTCGGGGTCAGAGACCCAGTACTTC
TRBV5-1	TRBJ2-5	-	-	CASSLDGRGQETQYF	TGCGCCAGCAGCTTGGATGGTCGGGGGCAAGAGACCCAGTACTTC
TRBV6-1	TRBJ2-1	TRBD1	few	CASSAPGGGQFF	TGTGCCAGCAGTGCTCCAGGGGGCGGGCAGTTCTTC
TRBV30	TRBJ1-1	TRBD1	many	CAWSRDRGLSSKAFF	TGTGCCTGGAGCCGGGACAGGGGATTAAGTAGTAAAGCTTTCTTT
TRBV15	TRBJ2-1	TRBD1	few	CATSRDRGQSYNEQFF	TGTGCCACCAGCAGAGACAGGGGGCAATCCTACAATGAGCAGTTCTTC
TRBV2	TRBJ2-5	-	few	CASNRPAGTQYF	TGTGCCAGCAACCGGCCGGCGGGGACCCAGTACTTC
TRBV6-1	TRBJ2-3	TRBD2	-	CASSELAGSSTDTQYF	TGTGCCAGCAGTGAACTAGCGGGATCTAGCACAGATACGCAGTATTTT
TRBV25-1	TRBJ1-2	-	-	CASSESGGYTF	TGTGCCAGCAGTGAATCAGGGGGCTACACCTTC
TRBV12-5	TRBJ2-3	-	-	CASGLAGVTQYF	TGTGCTAGTGGTTTGGCCGGTGTTACGCAGTATTTT
TRBV11-2	TRBJ2-2	-	-	CASSSVAFGTGELFF	TGTGCCAGCAGCAGTGTGGCCTTTGGGACCGGGGAGCTGTTTTTT
TRBV21-1	TRBJ2-1	-	many	CASSKVREGLAGYNEQFF	TGTGCCAGCAGCAAAGTCCGGGAGGGACTAGCGGGCTACAATGAGCAGTTCTTC
TRBV27	TRBJ1-4	-	few	CASRSSPTANEKLFF	TGTGCCAGCCGAAGCTCGCCCACCGCCAATGAAAAACTGTTTTTT
TRBV9	TRBJ2-7	-	few	CASSAPVFPYEQYF	TGTGCCAGCAGCGCCCCCGTCTTCCCATACGAGCAGTACTTC
TRBV2	TRBJ2-1	-	medium-sized	CASSTELYNEQFF	TGTGCCAGCAGTACAGAACTCTACAATGAGCAGTTCTTC
TRBV6-6	TRBJ1-6	-	few	CASSYSTGKGSPLHF	TGTGCCAGCAGTTACTCGACGGGGAAAGGTTCACCCCTCCACTTT
TRBV15	TRBJ1-4	-	few	CATSRDFLAGRKSDEKLFF	TGTGCCACCAGCAGAGATTTTTTAGCAGGAAGGAAGTCGGATGAAAAACTGTTTTTT
TRBV6-6	TRBJ2-1	-	-	CASRRDQHNEQFF	TGTGCCAGCAGGCGGGACCAGCACAATGAGCAGTTCTTC
TRBV4-1	TRBJ1-3	-	-	CASSPREGNTIYF	TGCGCCAGCAGCCCGAGGGAGGGAAACACCATATATTTT